The entry below gives a single T cell receptor (beta chain) sequence along with its context. The antigen is unknown. The data stem from a study of CD4+ T cells in melanoma. Data came from immunoSEQ multiplex PCR; TCRdb stores just in-frame clones and leaves some out. The sample has 20,000 to 25,000 clones, roughly 73% seen once. Study outcomes and limitations: In melanoma, neoantigen-specific CD4+ T cells reportedly differed in differentiation state. A reported correlation linked neoantigen-specific CD4+ T cells to CD8+, macrophage and B cell function.

This clonotype originated in a human donor with melanoma.

CDR3: CASSGVGFIKNTEAFF. In nucleotides, the CDR3 is TGCGCCAGCAGTGGGGTGGGCTTCATAAAGAACACTGAAGCTTTCTTT. V usage is TRBV4-1 and J usage is TRBJ1-1; D is undetermined. V lost 6 bases and J lost 1, with 18 bases in between. This CDR3 comprises 16 residues. The germline V gene has CDR1 MGHRA and CDR2 YSYEKL.